This T cell receptor beta chain was sequenced in a study of T cell changes during pregnancy in multiple sclerosis. The length of the CDR3 is 15 residues. Germline CDR1 SGHNT, CDR2 YYREEE (reference sequence). V was cut by 0 bases and J by 6 bases, with 12 bases left in between. This table comes from immunoSEQ multiplex PCR, and its TCRdb copy is limited to in-frame clones, with some not included. Of approximately 100,000 clones listed, about 94% were seen once; the top ten hold about 1%. Sequencing used peripheral blood, obtained before pregnancy. This chain links TRBV5-4 with TRBJ2-2; D may be TRBD2 (6 bases). This receptor was obtained from a female donor with multiple sclerosis, enrolled in a pregnancy study. The CDR3 here is CASSLGGVLAGELFF. The CDR3 DNA is TGTGCCAGCAGCTTGGGGGGGGTCTTGGCCGGGGAGCTGTTTTTT.